These 8 T cell receptor beta chains were all obtained from the same sample, sequenced in a study of blood T cells in healthy people across ages. The authors ran a second PCR of about 6 to 11 cycles using a sample-barcoded 5' primer and a J-beta primer mix. TCRdb reprocessed the 5' RACE reads with MiXCR, giving one entry per CDR3 protein. The sample has about 1 million distinct CDR3 sequences; under 55% are singletons. Specimen: blood. The receptors originated from a woman aged 60-70 years in good health.

The V call is TRBV10-3, the J call TRBJ2-5; 9 bases align to TRBD1. CDR1 is ENHRY and CDR2 is SYGVKD in the germline V gene. This CDR3 is 15 amino acids long. Trimming at V came to 5 bases and at J to 4 bases, leaving 8 bases not matched to a gene. In DNA, the CDR3 is TGTGCCATCAGTAGAACTACAGGGGGCAGAGAGACCCAGTACTTC. Amino acid sequence: CAISRTTGGRETQYF.

The table lists this clonotype with a few counts. V and J are TRBV13 and TRBJ2-7; D is undetermined. The ends were cut back, 0 bases at V and 4 bases at J, with 10 bases in the middle. The V gene's germline CDR1 is PRHDT and CDR2 FYEKMQ (reference sequence). This CDR3 contains 14 residues. The CDR3 reads CASSLGARAYEQYF. The CDR3 coding sequence is TGTGCCAGCAGCTTAGGCGCACGGGCTTACGAGCAGTACTTC. Full variable domain (remainder filled in from reference TRBV13 and TRBJ2-7): AAGVIQSPRHLIKEKRETATLKCYPIPRHDTVYWYQQGPGQDPQFLISFYEKMQSDKGSIPDRFSAQQFSDYHSELNMSSLELGDSALYFCASSLGARAYEQYFGPGTRLTVT.

Notes on this clonotype: One end of the junction does not line up with germline, which may come from a read error. This sequence joins TRBV10-3 and TRBJ1-4; D is uncertain. Per germline, CDR1 ENHRY and CDR2 SYGVKD. The CDR3 sequence is 16 residues long. This CDR3 is CTISESPAATNEKLFF. The CDR3 DNA reads as TGTACCATCAGTGAGTCCCCCGCTGCAACTAATGAAAAACTGTTTTTT.

CDR3 DNA sequence: TGTGCCAGCAGTTGGCGATTTGAAGCTTTCTTT. Amino acids: CASSWRFEAFF. The chain carries TRBV27 and TRBJ1-1; D uncertain. The CDR3 contains 11 residues. CDR1 and CDR2 from the germline V gene are MNHEY and SMNVEV (reference sequence). Trimming took 4 bases from V and 7 from J, leaving 7 bases between them.

V and J are TRBV7-3 and TRBJ1-1; D unresolved. CDR1 is SGHTA and CDR2 is FQGTGA in the germline V gene. This CDR3 is built from 13 residues. Trimming pared 5 bases from V and 1 base from J, leaving 8 bases between. CDR3 protein: CASSDDTNTEAFF. The CDR3 DNA reads as TGTGCCAGCAGCGACGACACGAACACTGAAGCTTTCTTT.

This clonotype was counted a few times. The chain links TRBV29-1 to TRBJ2-2; no firm D call. The CDR3 contains 13 residues. V lost 5 bases and J 5 bases, leaving 12 bases between the germline ends. Germline V gene data show CDR1 as SQVTM and CDR2 as ANQGSEA. The CDR3: CSVLKGLTGELFF. Written as DNA, the CDR3 is TGCAGCGTTCTTAAAGGTTTGACCGGGGAGCTGTTTTTT.

The genes are TRBV7-6 and TRBJ2-1; 10 bases match TRBD2. Germline CDR1 is SGHVS and CDR2 is FNYEAQ. The trim removed 4 bases at V and 6 bases at J, leaving 6 bases unmatched. This CDR3 has 15 residues. The CDR3 reads CASSSSGGAPNEQFF. CDR3 DNA sequence: TGTGCCAGCAGCTCGAGCGGGGGGGCCCCCAATGAGCAGTTCTTC.

This chain links TRBV14 with TRBJ2-4, with D uncertain. The tail of the sequence fits TRBJ2-7 better, so the J call may be wrong. The CDR3 has 14 residues. Germline V gene lookup returns CDR1 SGHDN and CDR2 FVKESK. The CDR3 protein is CASSPSRVYNEQYF. DNA for the CDR3: TGTGCCAGCAGCCCCAGCCGGGTTTACAACGAGCAGTACTTC.